The clone carrying this T cell receptor (beta chain) occurred a few times. The antigen remains undetermined. The method was immunoSEQ multiplex PCR; TCRdb's version includes in-frame clones alone and lacks a portion of them. The sample includes some 350,000 clones, 60% to 80% of them seen just once. The data derive from a study of cytotoxic CD8 clonotypes in ibrutinib-treated CLL. About the study: The samples contained roughly 240,000 productive templates on average. They also contained an average of approximately 97,000 productive rearrangements. Regarding the study as a whole: Rare overall, public clonotypes shrank or held steady under therapy. Higher circulating CD8+ T-cell counts strongly accompanied higher baseline clonality, above age-matched healthy donors.

V lost 3 bases and J lost 13; bases outside the gene matches: 8. The CDR3 extends over 13 amino acids. Germline V gives CDR1 LNHNV, CDR2 YYDKDF (reference sequence). Extraction of approximately 2 micrograms of genomic DNA from cryopreserved PBMCs supplied material for TCR beta libraries. This TCR was recovered from a human donor with chronic lymphocytic leukemia. The sample in question was PBMCs, obtained after 36 months of ibrutinib treatment. The chain uses TRBV15 and TRBJ1-5; 8 positions agree with TRBD1. This chain's CDR3 is CATSSRDRKMQHF. The CDR3 DNA reads TGTGCCACCAGCAGCCGGGACAGGAAAATGCAGCATTTT.